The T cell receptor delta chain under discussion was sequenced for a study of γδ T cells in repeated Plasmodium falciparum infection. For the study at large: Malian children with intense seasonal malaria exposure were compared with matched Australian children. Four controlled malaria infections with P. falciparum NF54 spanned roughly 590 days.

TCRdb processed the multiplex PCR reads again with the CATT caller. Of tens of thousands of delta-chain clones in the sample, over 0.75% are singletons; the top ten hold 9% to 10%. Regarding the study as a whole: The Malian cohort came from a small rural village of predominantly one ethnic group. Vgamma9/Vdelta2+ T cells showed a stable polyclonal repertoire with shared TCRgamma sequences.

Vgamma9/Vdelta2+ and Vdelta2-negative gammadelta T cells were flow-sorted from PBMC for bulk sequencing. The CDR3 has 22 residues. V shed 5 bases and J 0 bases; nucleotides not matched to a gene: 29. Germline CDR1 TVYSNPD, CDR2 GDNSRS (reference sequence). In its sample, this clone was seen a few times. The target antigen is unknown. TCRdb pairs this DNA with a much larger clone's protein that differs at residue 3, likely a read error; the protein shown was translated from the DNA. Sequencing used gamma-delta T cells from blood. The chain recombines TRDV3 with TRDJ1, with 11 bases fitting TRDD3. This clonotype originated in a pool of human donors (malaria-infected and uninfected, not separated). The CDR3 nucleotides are TGTGCCCGCAAACTTCCTATCCCCTCGTACTGGGGGATAAGAGTGGACACCGATAAACTCATCTTT. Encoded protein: CARKLPIPSYWGIRVDTDKLIF.